This T cell receptor (beta chain) was captured by sequencing in a study of OX40 agonist ivuxolimab in advanced cancers. As for the study more broadly: Ivuxolimab, which targeted the costimulatory receptor OX40 (CD134), was an agonistic, fully human IgG2 monoclonal antibody. Intravenous ivuxolimab was administered to patients every 2 weeks at six dose levels: 0.01, 0.1, 0.3, 1.5, 3 and 10 mg/kg. Among the approximately 50 dose-escalation patients, about 19 had hepatocellular carcinoma, 15 or so melanoma, 9 renal cell carcinoma and 9 head and neck cancer. In the dose-escalation cohort, more than 80% of patients were male, and the mean age was approximately 60 years with a range of about 23 to 79. Prior anti-PD-1, anti-PD-L1 or anti-CTLA-4 therapy was permitted, and 40% to 50% of dose-escalation patients had received checkpoint inhibitors. Three dose-escalation patients achieved partial responses, one with hepatocellular carcinoma and two with cutaneous melanoma. The point of sequencing TCRbeta in the periphery was to test whether ivuxolimab changed TCR sequence diversity and drove clonal T-cell expansion. The paper covers the monotherapy dose-escalation part of the phase I ivuxolimab trial, which included N of about 50 patients.

As for this clone: What this receptor recognizes is not known. No base qualities exist here, and no much larger clone lies one base off it.

Results and caveats for the whole study, not just this receptor: In the 0.1-3.0 mg/kg groups, partial responders had among the lowest normalized peripheral clonal expansion, particularly in CD8+ T cells. Antigen specificity was not determined for the clonally expanded peripheral T cells. Low levels of normalized T-cell clonal expansion were also shown by some nonresponding patients. At doses from 0.1 to 3.0 mg/kg, clonal expansion was seen in both CD4+ and CD8+ blood T cells between baseline and week 6. After ivuxolimab, expanded clones were on average more numerous among CD8+ T cells than among CD4+ T cells.

Patients with a history of autoimmune disease or receiving systemic immunosuppression were excluded from the trial. Peripheral blood for TCR sequencing was drawn from every dose cohort at baseline, at cycle 4 day 1 and at cycle 7 day 1. The samples were taken from a phase I, first-in-human, multicenter, open-label dose-escalation trial of ivuxolimab. Adults with locally advanced or metastatic melanoma, renal cell carcinoma, hepatocellular carcinoma or head and neck squamous cell carcinoma were enrolled in the trial. Before TCR sequencing, CD4+ T cells and CD8+ T cells were sorted from peripheral blood as separate populations. For this chain, trimming is 5 bases at the V end and 6 bases at the J end, and the number of junction bases without a gene match is 14. The CDR3 numbers 17 residues from cysteine through phenylalanine. Here the CDR3 DNA is all that survives: 51 bases in frame from base 1. Sequences SEHNR (CDR1) and FQNEAQ (CDR2) are obtained from the germline V gene (reference sequence).

For sequencing of the TCRbeta CDR3 region, genomic DNA was extracted from the sorted cells. The immunoSEQ Assay was used to sequence the TCRbeta CDR3 regions. TCRdb stores this immuneACCESS table with in-frame sequences only. Part of the clones is absent; in the studies checked, under half of the shortfall reflects unresolved V genes, and no reason is known for the rest. This sample comprises around 50,000 clones, roughly 80% of them detected only once. 2.6% of the sample comes from the top ten. The clonotype originates from an adult with an advanced solid tumor such as melanoma, head and neck, liver or kidney cancer. The material was CD4+ or CD8+ T cells sorted from blood, obtained in a trial of the OX40 agonist ivuxolimab. The sequence joins TRBV7-9 to TRBJ2-1, and TRBD2 aligns with 9 junction nucleotides. The nucleotide sequence is TGTGCCAGCAGCCAACGGACTGGGCTAGCGGGATTCAATGAGCAGTTCTTC. Its coded protein is CASSQRTGLAGFNEQFF. Where the CDR3 stops, the reference TRBV7-9 and TRBJ2-1 genes take over; the full variable domain is DTGVSQNPRHKITKRGQNVTFRCDPISEHNRLYWYRQTLGQGPEFLTYFQNEAQLEKSRLLSDRFSAERPKGSFSTLEIQRTEQGDSAMYLCASSQRTGLAGFNEQFFGPGTRLTVL.